This TCR beta chain was sequenced for a study of blood T cell repertoires in COVID-19. Study-wide context: Collection of acute and convalescent COVID-19 samples took place in the United States, Italy and Spain. PBMCs, B-cell-depleted T cells, or T cells were the source of the cDNA or gDNA that made up the material.

Per the original data handling: Using reference gene primer amplification, nucleated cell counts were estimated. The data were produced by immunoSEQ multiplex PCR, yet TCRdb's version contains in-frame clones alone and is incomplete. V and J calls and clone size follow that table, whereas D and trimming were derived from the DNA. The sample consists of about 190,000 clones, roughly 80% of them appearing once. The receptor's source is a woman in her 50s with acute or convalescent COVID-19. The sample consisted of peripheral blood.

The CDR3 nucleotides read TGTGCCAGCAGTTCCCCCCACCTTGACAGGGGCGGCGGCTACACCTTC. This gives the protein CASSSPHLDRGGGYTF. The J gene is TRBJ1-2, the V gene TRBV28, with 8 bases lining up with TRBD1. The V segment lost 4 bases and the J segment 8 bases; nucleotides outside the gene matches: 15. The CDR3 sequence is 16 residues long. Germline values: CDR1 MDHEN, CDR2 SYDVKM.